This TCR beta chain was sequenced for a study of blood T cells in healthy people across ages (dated by TCRdb to the mid-2010s). For the wider study: Template switching captured roughly one uniquely barcoded TCR beta cDNA molecule per two T cells in model experiments. Four age groups were formed from the donors: young (average approximately 17 years), middle-aged (approximately 39), aged (roughly 59) and long-lived (around 82). Using the same blood draw, the study looked at two additional independent replicas of 1 million unique cDNA reads for two donors, one aged 18 to 30 and the other aged 80 or older. To avoid experimental bias, donors of different ages were spread randomly across the sequencing lanes. Age-related changes in TCR beta repertoire diversity were measured in the study by deep sequencing normalized with unique cDNA molecular identifiers.

Systemically healthy Caucasian individuals from Russia, 39 in total and aged about 6 to 90 years, were included as donors. Around 9.9 milliliters of peripheral blood were collected from each donor into EDTA-treated Vacutainer tubes. PBMCs were isolated by Ficoll-Paque density-gradient centrifugation, with at least 6.5 million obtained per sample. Total RNA was extracted from PBMCs with Trizol reagent, with at least 6 micrograms obtained per sample. For every donor, flow cytometry on a PBMC aliquot measured the percentage of naive CD45RAhigh/CD27high T cells. This clonotype appeared a few times. Its antigen is unknown. The sample holds no much larger clone one base away, and base qualities are not on file. The research as a whole found: Observed TCR beta diversity per million T cells fell roughly linearly with age, and a significant reduction was already apparent by age around 40. Estimates of total diversity based on one million sequenced T cells were regarded as lower bounds and as underestimates. A strong correlation was found between observed TCR beta diversity and the percentage of naive T cells measured by flow cytometry. Because profiling used bulk unsorted PBMCs, naive and antigen-experienced compartments could not be compared conclusively. Compared with the aged group, the long-lived group had more naive CD4+ T cells, fewer expanded clones and increased TCR diversity, suggesting age selection. The CMV infection status of donors was not known, potentially confounding age-related changes in expanded clonotypes.

Library prep was done by 5' RACE. Sequencing was carried out with an Illumina HiSeq 2500. The second PCR ran for roughly 7 to 11 cycles and used a J-beta primer mix along with a sample-barcoded 5' primer. A unique molecular identifier was introduced onto each TCR beta cDNA molecule by a template-switch 5' adaptor carrying 12 random nucleotides. At least 2.5 million CDR3-containing paired-end reads were obtained from each sample. All of the RNA was converted into first-strand cDNA using the Mint cDNA synthesis kit, with a TRBC-specific oligonucleotide serving as the primer. Following uracil-DNA glycosylase treatment, a first 18-cycle PCR with universal primers M1SS and BC2_uni_R was performed on all cDNA. Per the original workflow: Normalization of each sample was performed by random selection of 1 million high-quality reads, each carrying a distinct molecular identifier. Instead of being binned into consensus sequences, reads with shared molecular identifiers were discarded. MiTCR, set to a Q25 quality threshold and the strictest error-elimination algorithm, was used for CDR3 identification, clonotype clustering and error correction. Lower-bound total TCR beta diversity was estimated with a nonparametric unseen species model using Euler transformation. TCRdb handled the public reads itself, with Q25 trimming in fastp and clone calling in MiXCR, and kept productive beta chains. Entries are consolidated by CDR3 protein sequence, retaining the most common genes and DNA. These V and J calls rely on TCRdb rather than the paper's analysis. The sample contains about 670,000 distinct CDR3 sequences, 40% to 65% of them found a single time. The ten top clones hold approximately 13% of the sample.

CDR1 and CDR2 are read off the germline V gene as SNHLY and FYNNEI. V and J are trimmed by 5 bases and 4 bases, and the gene matches miss 7 bases of the junction. From the cysteine up to the phenylalanine, the CDR3 has a length of 14 residues. Of the read, only the CDR3 DNA is kept; its 42 bases are in frame from base 1. This sequence originates from a woman of 80 years or more in good health. The source material was blood. Recombination joined TRBV2 with TRBJ2-7; 8 central nucleotides agree with TRBD2. At the DNA level, the sequence is TGTGCCAGCAGTTCAAGCGGGAGTACTTACGAGCAGTACTTC. It translates as CASSSSGSTYEQYF.